This is a list of T cell receptor beta chains from one sample in a study of blood T cell repertoires in COVID-19. TCRdb keeps only in-frame clones here, not all; method: immunoSEQ multiplex PCR. The sample contains approximately 240,000 clones, 70% to 85% of which appear only once. The sequenced sample was peripheral blood. Receptors were obtained from a woman aged 40 to 50 with active or convalescent COVID-19. Both conserved end residues are part of each CDR3. A D gene is named only where the DNA matches it firmly. Not every row has a clone size; where given, it reads once, few, many or a size class.

j_gene,abundance,d_gene,v_gene,CDR3aa,CDR3nt
TRBJ2-3,NA,TRBD2,TRBV7-9,CASSLTSGTDTQYF,TGTGCCAGCAGCTTAACTAGCGGCACAGATACGCAGTATTTT
TRBJ2-2,NA,TRBD1,TRBV27,CASSLSWTGRTGELFF,TGTGCCAGCAGTTTATCGTGGACAGGGCGAACCGGGGAGCTGTTTTTT
TRBJ2-5,NA,TRBD1,TRBV30,CAWRGQGHQETQYF,TGTGCCTGGAGGGGACAGGGGCACCAAGAGACCCAGTACTTC
TRBJ1-1,few,NA,TRBV10-2,CASSEFQEVAEAFF,TGCGCCAGCAGTGAGTTTCAGGAGGTAGCTGAAGCTTTCTTT
TRBJ2-3,NA,TRBD1,TRBV9,CASSAGGTGETDTQYF,TGTGCCAGCAGCGCGGGCGGGACAGGGGAAACAGATACGCAGTATTTT
TRBJ2-6,NA,NA,TRBV30,CAGRTPPLSGANVLTF,TGTGCCGGTCGGACACCACCTCTGTCTGGGGCCAACGTCCTGACTTTC
TRBJ2-1,NA,NA,TRBV7-9,CASSRAGTSYNEQFF,TGTGCCAGCAGCCGAGCGGGTACCTCCTACAATGAGCAGTTCTTC
TRBJ1-2,NA,NA,TRBV11-1,CASSLAGSAGSYGYTF,TGTGCCAGCAGCTTAGCGGGCTCAGCAGGATCCTATGGCTACACCTTC
TRBJ2-6,NA,NA,TRBV5-1,CASGLSGANVLTF,TGCGCCAGCGGCCTCTCTGGGGCCAACGTCCTGACTTTC
TRBJ2-5,NA,TRBD2,TRBV9,CASSRPSGGEETQYF,TGTGCCAGCAGCCGACCTAGCGGGGGGGAGGAGACCCAGTACTTC